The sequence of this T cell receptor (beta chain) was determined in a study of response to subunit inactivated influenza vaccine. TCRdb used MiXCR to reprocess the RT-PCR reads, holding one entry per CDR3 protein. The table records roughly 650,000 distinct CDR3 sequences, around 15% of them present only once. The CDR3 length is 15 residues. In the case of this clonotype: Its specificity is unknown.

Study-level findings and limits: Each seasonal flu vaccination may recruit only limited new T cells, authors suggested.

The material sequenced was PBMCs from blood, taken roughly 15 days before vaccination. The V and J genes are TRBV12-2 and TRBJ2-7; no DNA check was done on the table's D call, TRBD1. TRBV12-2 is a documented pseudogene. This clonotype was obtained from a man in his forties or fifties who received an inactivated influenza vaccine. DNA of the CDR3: TGTGCAAGTCGCTTATTTCCCAGGGCCTCCTACGAGCAGTACTTC. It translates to CASRLFPRASYEQYF.